The following is a T cell receptor (beta chain) sequence with its context. Its antigen is not identified. CD45RO-negative, CCR7-positively selected cells formed the naive CD8 fraction, excluding terminally differentiated effector memory CD45RA+ cells. Profiling relied on immunoSEQ multiplex PCR, and the TCRdb table lists in-frame clones only, not all of them. The sample consists of under 2,000,000 clones, about 95% of them appearing once. This record comes from a study of shared clonotypes between healthy human individuals. With 3 bases removed from V and 0 bases from J, the gap between germline ends came to 8 bases. The CDR3 runs to 14 residues. Germline V lookup: CDR1 MNHNS, CDR2 SASEGT. Study outcomes and limitations: Measured sharing among donors was expected to vary with sequencing depth.

Sequencing used naive CD8+ T cells sorted from blood. The J gene is TRBJ1-2, the V gene TRBV6-1, with D uncertain. The sequence came from a man between 18 and 35 years old in good health. In nucleotides, the CDR3 is TGTGCCAGCAGTGAGGACGGCCCTAACTATGGCTACACCTTC. Amino acids: CASSEDGPNYGYTF.